The entry that follows covers one T cell receptor (beta chain) sequence. The antigen is not known. Since a much larger clone is just one base distant, this may be a read error. Total RNA (around 0.45 ug) served as template for TCR beta cDNA synthesis primed by a constant-region primer. Libraries for TCR beta were built through three nested multiplex PCR rounds, which together made up a slightly modified ARM-PCR procedure. The opening two PCR rounds, around 9 cycles each, paired TRBV1-TRBV30 forward primers with a C-beta reverse primer. MiXCR, applied by TCRdb to the multiplex PCR reads, yields one record per CDR3 protein. The sample shows some 190,000 distinct CDR3 sequences, about 55% of them seen only once. Unsorted whole blood supplied the RNA, and germline DNA was extracted too. Germline V gene lookup returns CDR1 SQVTM and CDR2 ANQGSEA. This CDR3 comprises 13 residues. The ends were cut back, 2 bases at V and 7 bases at J, with 12 bases in the middle.

The data belong to a study of tumor-infiltrating lymphocytes in primary liver carcinoma. Across the study: Stage T1-T3 N0M0 tumors measured about 4.2 to 10 cm at most. Samples gave roughly 3.65 to 7.13 million productive TCRbeta reads, similar across tissue types.

Study findings and constraints: In tumor-adjacent and tumor-blood pairs, overlap was lower than in tumor region pairs.

The rearrangement links TRBV29-1 to TRBJ1-5; possibly TRBD1 for D (5 bases). This receptor was taken from a man aged 35 to 55 with primary liver carcinoma and hepatitis B virus infection. The specimen sequenced was peripheral blood. CDR3 sequence: CSVETSEGQPQHF. CDR3 nucleotides: TGCAGCGTTGAAACTAGCGAGGGGCAGCCCCAGCATTTT. Supplemented by reference TRBV29-1 and TRBJ1-5, the full variable domain reads SAVISQKPSRDICQRGTSLTIQCQVDSQVTMMFWYRQQPGQSLTLIATANQGSEATYESGFVIDKFPISRPNLTFSTLTVSNMSPEDSSIYLCSVETSEGQPQHFGDGTRLSIL.